This TCR beta chain was observed in a study of OX40 agonist ivuxolimab in advanced cancers. TCRdb's copy holds only in-frame clones and misses some; the assay was immunoSEQ multiplex PCR. Of about 93,000 clones in the sample, 92% were seen once. The CDR3 is 14 residues long. Germline CDR1 is SGHVS and CDR2 is FQNEAQ. The V gene end was trimmed by 5 bases and the J gene end by 2 bases; junction bases not matched to a gene: 6. It was autoimmune disease history or systemic immunosuppression that excluded patients. V gene TRBV7-8 combines with J gene TRBJ2-7; 7 bases line up with TRBD1. Here the sequenced sample was CD4+ or CD8+ T cells sorted from blood, taken in a trial of the OX40 agonist ivuxolimab. The TCR originated in an adult with an advanced solid tumor such as melanoma, head and neck, liver or kidney cancer. CDR3: CASSDTGVPYEQYF. The DNA for the CDR3 is TGTGCCAGCAGCGACACAGGGGTCCCCTACGAGCAGTACTTC.